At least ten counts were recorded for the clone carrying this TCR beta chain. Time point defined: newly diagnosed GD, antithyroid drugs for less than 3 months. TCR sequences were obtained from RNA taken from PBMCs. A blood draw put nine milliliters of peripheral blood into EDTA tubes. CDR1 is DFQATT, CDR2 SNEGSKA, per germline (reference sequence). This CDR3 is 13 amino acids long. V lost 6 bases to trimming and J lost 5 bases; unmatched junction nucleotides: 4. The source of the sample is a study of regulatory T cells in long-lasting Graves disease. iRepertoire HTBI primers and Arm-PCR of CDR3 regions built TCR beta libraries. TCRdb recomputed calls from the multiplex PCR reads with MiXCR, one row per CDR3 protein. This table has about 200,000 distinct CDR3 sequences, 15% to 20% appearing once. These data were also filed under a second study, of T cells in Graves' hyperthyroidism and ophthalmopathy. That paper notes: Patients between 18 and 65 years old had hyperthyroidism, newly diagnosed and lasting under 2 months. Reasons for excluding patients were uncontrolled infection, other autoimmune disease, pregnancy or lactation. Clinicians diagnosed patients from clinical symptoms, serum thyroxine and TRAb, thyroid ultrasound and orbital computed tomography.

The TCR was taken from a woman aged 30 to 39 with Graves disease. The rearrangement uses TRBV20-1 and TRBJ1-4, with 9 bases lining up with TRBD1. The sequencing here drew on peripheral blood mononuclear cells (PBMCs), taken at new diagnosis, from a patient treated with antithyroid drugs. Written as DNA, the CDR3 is TGCAGTGCCAAGGGACAGGGAAATGAAAAACTGTTTTTT. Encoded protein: CSAKGQGNEKLFF.